The 10 T cell receptor beta chains reported below all come from one sample, sequenced in a study of blood T cell repertoires in COVID-19. Sequencing was performed with immunoSEQ multiplex PCR; in TCRdb, only in-frame clones are kept and a portion is missing. The top ten clones hold roughly 10% of a sample with tens of thousands of clones, approximately 88% of them seen once. Specimen: peripheral blood. These receptors originate from an older woman with acute or convalescent COVID-19.

The chain recombines TRBV6-2 or TRBV6-3 with TRBJ2-3; 11 bases line up with TRBD2. The CDR3 has 16 amino acids. Germline CDR1 MNHEY, CDR2 SVGEGT. V lost 5 bases to trimming and J lost 4 bases; unmatched junction nucleotides: 8. CDR3 loop: CASSARLAGGADTQYF. CDR3 nucleotide sequence: TGTGCCAGCAGTGCACGCTTAGCGGGAGGGGCAGATACGCAGTATTTT.

The chain has TRBV9 and TRBJ1-4; no definite D call. Germline lookup yields CDR1 SGDLS and CDR2 YYNGEE. CDR3 size: 16 residues. V was cut by 0 bases and J by 0 bases, with 9 bases left in between. The DNA for the CDR3 is TGTGCCAGCAGCGTAGCGGCGGGTGCAACTAATGAAAAACTGTTTTTT. Translated: CASSVAAGATNEKLFF. Based on the CDR3 plus reference TRBV9 and TRBJ1-4, the full variable domain is DSGVTQTPKHLITATGQRVTLRCSPRSGDLSVYWYQQSLDQGLQFLIQYYNGEERAKGNILERFSAQQFPDLHSELNLSSLELGDSALYFCASSVAAGATNEKLFFGSGTQLSVL.

The V and J genes are TRBV3-1 (or the pseudogene TRBV3-2) and TRBJ2-5; TRBD1 is a possible D gene (6 bases). Germline V gene lookup returns CDR1 LGHDT and CDR2 YNNKEL (reference sequence). Trimming pared 4 bases from V and 5 bases from J, leaving 8 bases between. This CDR3 comprises 12 residues. As DNA, the CDR3 is TGTGCCAGCAGCCTCGACAGGGAGACCCAGTACTTC. Its translation: CASSLDRETQYF.

The genes are TRBV5-1 and TRBJ2-1, with a tentative D call TRBD1 (6 bases). With 2 bases removed from V and 15 bases from J, the gap between germline ends came to 24 bases. The CDR3 sequence is 15 residues long. The germline V gene encodes CDR1 SGHRS and CDR2 YFSETQ. This chain's CDR3 is CASSLTTLFRGAMFF. CDR3 sequence (DNA): TGCGCCAGCAGCTTAACGACACTATTCAGGGGCGCGATGTTCTTC.

The chain uses TRBV6-1 and TRBJ2-3, with unresolved D. The CDR3 spans 13 residues. Germline values: CDR1 MNHNS, CDR2 SASEGT. The ends were cut back, 7 bases at V and 0 bases at J, with 8 bases in the middle. CDR3 bases: TGTGCCAGCACCCCCCCTAGCACAGATACGCAGTATTTT. Translating it yields CASTPPSTDTQYF.

This chain links TRBV7-2 with TRBJ1-5, with TRBD1 identical over 10 bases. Germline loops: CDR1 SGHTA, CDR2 FQGNSA. The CDR3 consists of 18 residues. J lost 3 bases, V lost 4 bases, and 12 bases had no gene match. This chain's CDR3 is CASSYKWTGGIFNQPQHF. The CDR3 region has the DNA TGTGCCAGCAGCTATAAATGGACAGGGGGGATTTTCAATCAGCCCCAGCATTTT.

The chain couples TRBV27 to TRBJ1-5; D remains unclear. This CDR3 comprises 15 residues. With 0 bases removed from V and 6 bases from J, the gap between germline ends came to 12 bases. Germline CDR1 is MNHEY and CDR2 is SMNVEV (reference sequence). CDR3 loop: CASSLSLGEFQPQHF. In DNA, the CDR3 is TGTGCCAGCAGTTTATCGTTGGGAGAATTTCAGCCCCAGCATTTT.

J is TRBJ2-1 and V is TRBV29-1, with 11 bases aligning to TRBD1. Germline loops: CDR1 SQVTM, CDR2 ANQGSEA. V was clipped by 7 bases and J by 5 bases; unmatched bases: 10. The CDR3 runs 15 residues. CDR3 DNA: TGCAGCGCCCGGACAGGGGGCAGTTTCGACAATGAGCAGTTCTTC. It codes for CSARTGGSFDNEQFF.

This clone was observed once. V usage is TRBV28 and J usage is TRBJ2-1, with D perhaps matching TRBD1 (6 bases). This CDR3 region has 12 residues. Trimming left V 10 bases short and J 4 bases short, with 11 bases between. Per the germline V gene, CDR1 is MDHEN and CDR2 is SYDVKM. CDR3 DNA sequence: TGTGCCACCGGGACATTTTACAATGAGCAGTTCTTC. It encodes CATGTFYNEQFF. The complete variable domain, with remaining parts taken from reference TRBV28 and TRBJ2-1, reads DVKVTQSSRYLVKRTGEKVFLECVQDMDHENMFWYRQDPGLGLRLIYFSYDVKMKEKGDIPEGYSVSREKKERFSLILESASTNQTSMYLCATGTFYNEQFFGPGTRLTVL.

This chain connects TRBV2 to TRBJ2-7; D gene ambiguous. V shed 4 bases and J shed 3 bases, with 10 bases lying between them. Germline loops: CDR1 SNHLY, CDR2 FYNNEI. This CDR3 contains 13 residues. The CDR3: CASSGVSLYEQYV. The CDR3 nucleotides are TGTGCCAGCAGTGGTGTATCCCTCTACGAGCAGTACGTC.